What follows is one T cell receptor (beta chain) and its context. This entry comes from a study of blood T cell repertoires in COVID-19. As for the study in general: PBMCs, B-cell-depleted T cells, or T cells were the source of the cDNA or gDNA that made up the material.

Trimming took off 4 bases at V and 0 bases at J, with 9 bases between the two ends. This CDR3 is 15 amino acids long. Germline V CDR1 and CDR2: LGHDT, YNNKEL (reference sequence). Source study methods: Amplification of reference gene primers provided the estimated nucleated cell counts. Repertoires were generated with immunoSEQ multiplex PCR, while TCRdb's copy carries only in-frame clones and drops some. V and J calls and clone size are those listed in that table; D and trimming were worked out from the DNA. The table lists around 200,000 clones, approximately 84% of them singletons, with about 5% in the top ten.

The source of this sequence is an elderly woman with acute or convalescent COVID-19. This chain connects TRBV3-1 (or the pseudogene TRBV3-2) to TRBJ1-4; D possibly corresponds to TRBD1 (5 bases). Sequenced material: peripheral blood. CDR3 protein: CASSPTTATNEKLFF. The DNA of the CDR3 is TGTGCCAGCAGCCCGACGACAGCAACTAATGAAAAACTGTTTTTT.